The 11 T cell receptor beta chains below come from one sample, sequenced in a study of blood T cell repertoires in COVID-19. Repertoires were generated with immunoSEQ multiplex PCR, while TCRdb's copy carries only in-frame clones and drops some. Among roughly 250,000 clones listed, approximately 79% were seen once. Specimen: peripheral blood. These TCRs come from a woman aged 80 or over with active or convalescent COVID-19.

CDR3: CASSTTSGSYNEQFF. For the CDR3, the DNA is TGTGCCAGCAGCACTACTAGCGGCTCCTACAATGAGCAGTTCTTC. The chain uses TRBV7-9 and TRBJ2-1; 8 bases match TRBD2. V lost 5 bases, J lost 0 bases, and 3 bases stayed unmatched. The CDR3 runs 15 residues. From germline, CDR1 is SEHNR and CDR2 FQNEAQ (reference sequence). The variable domain in full, with the rest retrieved from reference TRBV7-9 and TRBJ2-1, is DTGVSQNPRHKITKRGQNVTFRCDPISEHNRLYWYRQTLGQGPEFLTYFQNEAQLEKSRLLSDRFSAERPKGSFSTLEIQRTEQGDSAMYLCASSTTSGSYNEQFFGPGTRLTVL.

This sequence joins TRBV20-1 and TRBJ2-1; no firm D call. The germline V gene encodes CDR1 DFQATT and CDR2 SNEGSKA (reference sequence). With 3 bases removed from V and 7 bases from J, the gap between germline ends came to 13 bases. The CDR3 is 13 amino acids. The CDR3 coding sequence is TGCAGTGCTAGTCCCGGTATTAAAAATGAGCAGTTCTTC. Translation gives CSASPGIKNEQFF.

The chain is built from TRBV7-2 and TRBJ2-7, with TRBD2 as a possible D gene (6 bases). The CDR3 is 15 residues long. V dropped 6 bases and J dropped 2 bases, with 17 bases sitting between them. Per germline, CDR1 SGHTA and CDR2 FQGNSA. The CDR3 DNA reads as TGTGCCAGCAGTCTCTCGGGGGAGCGAACCTACGAGCAGTACTTC. Translated: CASSLSGERTYEQYF.

The genes are TRBV5-1 and TRBJ2-5; perhaps TRBD1 as D (7 bases). The germline V and J ends were trimmed by 2 bases and 4 bases, with 12 bases remaining between them. The CDR3 spans 14 residues. The V gene's germline CDR1 is SGHRS and CDR2 YFSETQ. Here the CDR3 reads CASSFRGEGETQYF. In DNA, the CDR3 is TGCGCCAGCAGCTTCAGGGGGGAAGGAGAGACCCAGTACTTC.

The chain has TRBV18 and TRBJ1-6, with TRBD1 matching 8 bases. V shed 2 bases, J shed 9 bases, and the junction held 9 bases outside the gene matches. The length of the CDR3 is 16 residues. Germline V gives CDR1 KGHSH, CDR2 LQKENI. CDR3 coding DNA: TGTGCCAGCTCACCATCTTTCGGACAGGGAATTTCACCCCTCCACTTT. Translating it yields CASSPSFGQGISPLHF.

This chain uses TRBV3-1 (or the pseudogene TRBV3-2) with TRBJ1-3; D ambiguous. V lost 9 bases and J lost 8, with 11 bases in between. Per the germline V gene, CDR1 is LGHDT and CDR2 is YNNKEL (reference sequence). The length of the CDR3 is 11 residues. CDR3 DNA sequence: TGTGCCAGTGAGAATTTCGACACCATATATTTT. Encoded protein: CASENFDTIYF.

V gene TRBV3-1 (or the pseudogene TRBV3-2) combines with J gene TRBJ2-7; a weak D match, TRBD1 (6 bases). This CDR3 contains 14 residues. Germline CDR1 LGHDT, CDR2 YNNKEL (reference sequence). V was cut by 4 bases and J by 2 bases, with 12 bases left in between. CDR3: CASSPLTGTYEQYF. The CDR3 bases are TGTGCCAGCAGCCCGCTTACAGGGACCTACGAGCAGTACTTC.

The V and J genes are TRBV28 and TRBJ1-4, with D possibly TRBD1 on 6 matching bases. CDR3 length equals 15 residues. Trimming pared 4 bases from V and 7 bases from J, leaving 16 bases between. CDR1 MDHEN and CDR2 SYDVKM come from the germline V gene. The CDR3 here is CASSYPAGASEKLFF. The CDR3 DNA sequence: TGTGCCAGCAGTTACCCGGCAGGGGCTAGTGAAAAACTGTTTTTT.

Only a few counts were recorded for this clone. This chain links TRBV24-1 with TRBJ1-5; D gene uncertain. This CDR3 contains 14 residues. Germline V lookup: CDR1 KGHDR, CDR2 SFDVKD. The V gene lost 4 bases and the J gene lost 0 bases, with 6 bases spanning the gap. The CDR3 loop reads CATSDGNSNQPQHF. For the CDR3, the DNA is TGTGCCACCAGTGACGGTAATAGCAATCAGCCCCAGCATTTT.

This clone was observed a few times. The chain recombines TRBV9 with TRBJ2-7; D is uncertain. The CDR3 consists of 14 residues. V lost 3 bases to trimming and J lost 4 bases, with 14 bases between them. Per germline, CDR1 SGDLS and CDR2 YYNGEE. CDR3 amino acids: CASSDRPLGYEQYF. The CDR3 DNA follows: TGTGCCAGCAGCGACCGACCGCTCGGGTACGAGCAGTACTTC. Full variable domain (remainder filled in from reference TRBV9 and TRBJ2-7): DSGVTQTPKHLITATGQRVTLRCSPRSGDLSVYWYQQSLDQGLQFLIQYYNGEERAKGNILERFSAQQFPDLHSELNLSSLELGDSALYFCASSDRPLGYEQYFGPGTRLTVT.

This chain connects TRBV4-1 to TRBJ2-3; a weak D match, TRBD2 (6 bases). V lost 1 base and J lost 0, with 11 bases in between. The CDR3 extends over 16 amino acids. CDR1 is MGHRA and CDR2 is YSYEKL in the germline V gene. CDR3 residues: CASSQARGTSTDTQYF. CDR3 in DNA: TGCGCCAGCAGCCAAGCGCGGGGAACGAGCACAGATACGCAGTATTTT.